A single sample is the source of the 5 T cell receptor beta chains below, sequenced in a study of T cell responses to AZD1222 COVID-19 vaccine. Sequencing was performed with immunoSEQ multiplex PCR; in TCRdb, only in-frame clones are kept and a portion is missing. The repertoire holds some 150,000 clones, with roughly 90% as singletons. The sample consisted of peripheral blood, taken 28 days after the second dose of the MenACWY control vaccine. These receptors were taken from an adult who received the MenACWY meningococcal vaccine as a control.

The chain combines TRBV7-9 with TRBJ2-1; 8 nucleotides match TRBD1. V lost 2 bases and J lost 2; bases outside the gene matches: 2. Germline CDR1 and CDR2: SEHNR and FQNEAQ (reference sequence). CDR3 length: 15 amino acids. The chain's CDR3 is CASSLPTGAYNEQFF. In DNA form, the CDR3 reads TGTGCCAGCAGCTTACCGACAGGGGCCTACAATGAGCAGTTCTTC.

The V call is TRBV24-1, the J call TRBJ2-1; 13 bases agree with TRBD2. V dropped 7 bases and J dropped 7; count of bases not matched to a gene: 9. Per the germline V gene, CDR1 is KGHDR and CDR2 is SFDVKD. The CDR3 extends over 16 amino acids. CDR3 protein: CATSHPGLAGRNEQFF. CDR3 nucleotide sequence: TGTGCCACCAGCCACCCGGGACTAGCGGGACGGAATGAGCAGTTCTTC.

The chain couples TRBV9 to TRBJ2-1, with 14 bases aligning to TRBD2. The V gene end was trimmed by 4 bases and the J gene end by 8 bases; junction bases not matched to a gene: 8. This CDR3 region has 16 residues. The germline gives CDR1 SGDLS, CDR2 YYNGEE. CDR3 bases: TGTGCCAGCAGCCTCACGGGACTAGCGGGAGTGGATGAGCAGTTCTTC. Protein: CASSLTGLAGVDEQFF. The whole variable domain, filled in from reference TRBV9 and TRBJ2-1, reads DSGVTQTPKHLITATGQRVTLRCSPRSGDLSVYWYQQSLDQGLQFLIQYYNGEERAKGNILERFSAQQFPDLHSELNLSSLELGDSALYFCASSLTGLAGVDEQFFGPGTRLTVL.

The chain recombines TRBV7-2 with TRBJ2-1; D is uncertain. With 3 bases removed from V and 7 bases from J, the gap between germline ends came to 10 bases. This CDR3 contains 13 residues. CDR1 is SGHTA and CDR2 is FQGNSA in the germline V gene. CDR3 protein: CASSFGRLNEQFF. The CDR3 nucleotides are TGTGCCAGCAGCTTCGGCAGGTTGAATGAGCAGTTCTTC.

CDR3 sequence (DNA): TGTGCCAGCAGCAAGACTAGCGGGGGACCCTACGAGCAGTACTTC. Its translation: CASSKTSGGPYEQYF. The chain is built from TRBV6-2 or TRBV6-3 and TRBJ2-7; TRBD2 matches 12 bases. CDR1 and CDR2 from the germline V gene are MNHEY and SVGEGT. V dropped 6 bases and J dropped 2; count of bases not matched to a gene: 5. There are 15 residues in the CDR3.